The rows below give T cell receptor beta chains drawn from one sample of a study of CD8 T cells in ankylosing spondylitis. TCRdb reprocessed the 5' RACE reads via MiXCR and lists one record per CDR3 protein. This repertoire shows more than 95,000 distinct CDR3 sequences, over 6.5% found once; its top ten account for around 10%. The source material was blood, either unsorted or a sorted T cell fraction (not recorded which). The receptor source for this set is a male donor with ankylosing spondylitis or in good health (not recorded which). Both conserved end residues are part of each CDR3. A D gene is named only where the DNA matches it firmly. Clone size, where shown, is once, few, many, or a class for clones that have expanded.

>TRBJ2-7|TRBV11-2|many|.
CASTRDKQYF
TGTGCCAGCACCCGGGATAAACAGTACTTC
>TRBJ2-2|TRBV4-3|many|TRBD2
CASSQDLAVLQTNTGELFF
TGCGCCAGCAGCCAAGACCTAGCGGTCCTTCAAACGAACACCGGGGAGCTGTTTTTT
>TRBJ2-7|TRBV10-2|many|TRBD2
CASRGGDQLSYEQYF
TGCGCCAGCCGGGGGGGGGATCAACTCTCCTACGAGCAGTACTTC
>TRBJ2-3|TRBV5-6|many|.
CASSFEYRRTDTQYF
TGTGCCAGCAGCTTTGAGTACCGCCGCACAGATACGCAGTATTTT
>TRBJ2-3|TRBV24-1|many|.
CATSDPRRDKLADTQYF
TGTGCCACCAGTGACCCTCGCCGGGACAAACTAGCAGATACGCAGTATTTT
>TRBJ1-1|TRBV7-3|many|.
CASKEQMNTEAFF
TGTGCCAGCAAAGAGCAGATGAACACTGAAGCTTTCTTT
>TRBJ2-7|TRBV29-1|many|.
CSVDVDGSSYEQYF
TGCAGCGTTGACGTCGATGGAAGTTCCTACGAGCAGTACTTC
>TRBJ2-1|TRBV3-1|many|TRBD2
CASSQVGGVSSYNEQFF
TGTGCCAGCAGCCAGGTTGGGGGGGTGAGCTCCTACAATGAGCAGTTCTTC
>TRBJ2-2|TRBV5-1|many|TRBD2
CASSLALAGFTGELFF
TGCGCCAGCAGCTTGGCACTAGCGGGATTCACCGGGGAGCTGTTTTTT
>TRBJ2-7|TRBV7-8|many|TRBD1
CASSPQGADYEQYF
TGTGCCAGCAGCCCACAGGGGGCAGACTACGAGCAGTACTTC
>TRBJ2-4|TRBV7-9|few|.
CASSLTTENIQYF
TGTGCCAGCAGCCTAACCACGGAAAACATTCAGTACTTC
>TRBJ2-1|TRBV12-3/TRBV12-4|many|TRBD1
CASSFRTGAYNEQFF
TGTGCCAGCAGTTTCCGGACAGGGGCCTACAATGAGCAGTTCTTC
>TRBJ2-5|TRBV21-1|many|.
CARPSLLRLAGEVETQYF
TGTGCCAGACCCAGTCTGCTTCGGCTAGCGGGAGAGGTAGAGACCCAGTACTTC
>TRBJ1-5|TRBV6-1|many|.
CASSNTPQGRGNQPQHF
TGTGCCAGCAGCAATACCCCCCAGGGGCGAGGAAATCAGCCCCAGCATTTT
>TRBJ2-1|TRBV5-1|many|TRBD2
CASSLGTSGSSSYNEQFF
TGCGCCAGCAGCTTGGGGACTAGCGGTTCCAGCTCCTACAATGAGCAGTTCTTC
>TRBJ2-7|TRBV29-1|.|TRBD1
CSVRDRKKQYF
TGCAGCGTCCGGGACAGGAAAAAGCAGTACTTC
>TRBJ1-3|TRBV5-1|.|.
CASSFGVTGNTIYF
TGCGCCAGCAGCTTCGGCGTTACTGGAAACACCATATATTTT
>TRBJ2-3|TRBV12-3/TRBV12-4|many|.
CASSSRGSPPGDTQYF
TGTGCCAGCAGTTCCCGCGGAAGCCCCCCGGGTGATACGCAGTATTTT
>TRBJ2-3|TRBV5-6|many|.
CASSLGLGTDTQYF
TGTGCCAGCAGCTTGGGGCTCGGCACAGATACGCAGTATTTT
>TRBJ2-1|TRBV7-3|many|.
CASGELIPTNEQFF
TGTGCCAGCGGTGAGCTTATTCCTACTAATGAGCAGTTCTTC
>TRBJ1-5|TRBV12-3/TRBV12-4|.|.
CASSQQGPQPQHF
TGTGCCAGCAGCCAGCAGGGGCCTCAGCCCCAGCATTTT
>TRBJ2-3|TRBV29-1|many|TRBD1
CSVEAPGTGSTDTQYF
TGCAGCGTTGAAGCCCCCGGGACAGGGAGCACAGATACGCAGTATTTT
>TRBJ1-5|TRBV6-2/TRBV6-3|few|TRBD1
CASRWTGGSNQPQHF
TGTGCCAGCAGATGGACAGGGGGGAGCAATCAGCCCCAGCATTTT
>TRBJ1-2|TRBV10-3|few|TRBD1
CAISGKGANYGYTF
TGTGCCATCAGTGGGAAGGGGGCGAACTATGGCTACACCTTC
>TRBJ2-1|TRBV11-2|many|.
CASSQHGVPRGNEQFF
TGTGCCAGCAGCCAACACGGAGTCCCCAGGGGCAATGAGCAGTTCTTC
>TRBJ2-7|TRBV6-2/TRBV6-3|many|.
CASSPVGPPIYEQYF
TGTGCCAGCAGCCCCGTGGGACCGCCGATCTACGAGCAGTACTTC
>TRBJ2-2|TRBV29-1|many|.
CSVEVWEQGELFF
TGCAGCGTTGAAGTGTGGGAGCAGGGGGAGCTGTTTTTT
>TRBJ1-1|TRBV6-6|many|.
CASSSGAHTEAFF
TGTGCCAGTTCGTCTGGGGCGCACACTGAAGCTTTCTTT
>TRBJ2-1|TRBV6-5|many|.
CASSYSRASYNEQFF
TGTGCCAGCAGTTATTCCCGGGCCTCCTACAATGAGCAGTTCTTC
>TRBJ2-5|TRBV5-1|few|TRBD1
CASTPPGTGEGTQYF
TGCGCCAGCACGCCTCCAGGGACAGGGGAAGGGACCCAGTACTTC
>TRBJ1-1|TRBV29-1|many|.
CSVERTEAFF
TGCAGCGTTGAAAGGACTGAAGCTTTCTTT
>TRBJ2-1|TRBV14|.|TRBD2
CASSHPLAGGPYNEQFF
TGTGCCAGCAGCCATCCACTAGCGGGAGGGCCCTACAATGAGCAGTTCTTC
>TRBJ2-1|TRBV15|many|.
CATSKTRNEQFF
TGTGCCACCAGCAAGACCCGCAATGAGCAGTTCTTC
>TRBJ2-5|TRBV29-1|many|.
CSVEGLGSLETQYF
TGCAGCGTTGAAGGACTGGGAAGTTTGGAGACCCAGTACTTC
>TRBJ2-2|TRBV14|many|TRBD2
CASRHSGSNTGELFF
TGTGCCAGCAGACATAGCGGGAGCAACACCGGGGAGCTGTTTTTT
>TRBJ2-3|TRBV21-1|many|.
CASSRPPEDGSTDTQYF
TGTGCCAGCAGCAGGCCCCCCGAGGACGGAAGCACAGATACGCAGTATTTT
>TRBJ2-3|TRBV6-1|many|TRBD1
CASRPGYYRGHTDTQYF
TGTGCCAGCAGACCAGGATACTACAGGGGGCACACAGATACGCAGTATTTT
>TRBJ2-7|TRBV7-2|many|TRBD2
CASSLVAGGYEQYF
TGTGCCAGCAGCTTAGTGGCGGGAGGGTACGAGCAGTACTTC
>TRBJ1-2|TRBV6-5|few|.
CASSYSEGYYGYTF
TGTGCCAGCAGTTACTCGGAGGGGTACTATGGCTACACCTTC
>TRBJ2-3|TRBV7-9|.|TRBD2
CALGSAGLTDTQYF
TGTGCCCTTGGGTCAGCGGGACTCACAGATACGCAGTATTTT
>TRBJ2-7|TRBV6-1|many|.
CASSRSGDPYEQYF
TGTGCCAGCAGTAGATCGGGGGACCCCTACGAGCAGTACTTC
>TRBJ2-5|TRBV4-2|many|.
CASSLSGDLRIQETQYF
TGTGCCAGCAGCCTAAGTGGGGACTTAAGGATTCAAGAGACCCAGTACTTC
>TRBJ2-1|TRBV4-2|many|.
CASSQEAVSYNEQFF
TGTGCCAGCAGCCAAGAAGCGGTCTCCTACAATGAGCAGTTCTTC
>TRBJ2-5|TRBV6-2/TRBV6-3|many|TRBD2
CACTSGSTQETQYF
TGTGCCTGCACTAGCGGGAGTACTCAAGAGACCCAGTACTTC
>TRBJ1-3|TRBV20-1|many|TRBD1
CSAPGQGGNTIYF
TGCAGTGCTCCGGGACAGGGTGGAAACACCATATATTTT
>TRBJ1-5|TRBV18|many|TRBD1
CASSPGQGASQPQHF
TGTGCCAGCTCACCAGGGCAGGGGGCGTCTCAGCCCCAGCATTTT
>TRBJ1-2|TRBV5-5|many|.
CASSFPEGPGLKFYGYTF
TGTGCCAGCAGCTTTCCGGAGGGTCCGGGGCTTAAGTTCTATGGCTACACCTTC
>TRBJ2-1|TRBV5-1|many|.
CASRGDIYNEQFF
TGCGCCAGCAGAGGCGATATATACAATGAGCAGTTCTTC
>TRBJ2-7|TRBV20-1|many|TRBD1
CSADRDSSYEQYF
TGCAGTGCTGATCGGGACAGTTCCTACGAGCAGTACTTC